These 26 T cell receptor beta chains were all obtained from the same sample, sequenced in a study of cytomegalovirus exposure and HLA in healthy donors listed by TCRdb under 2017. Libraries were made using the immunoSEQ multiplex PCR assay. The multiplex PCR relied on a mix of 60 forward primers for TCR Vbeta segments and 13 reverse primers for TCR Jbeta segments. In its TCRdb copy, this immuneACCESS table keeps in-frame sequences only and misses some clones. Where compared with another copy, unresolved V genes explain less than half of these, and the others have no known cause. Here the sample has around 140,000 clones; approximately 82% occur a single time. The ten largest clonotypes hold more than 9.5% of the sample. The specimen sequenced was PBMCs. These receptors were taken from a woman aged 60-70 years in good health and CMV-seropositive.

This clone has only one observation. At the DNA level, this CDR3 is encoded by other sequences in the same sample as well. DNA for the CDR3: TGTGCCAGCTCACCCCCGGGCCAAGAGACCCAGTACTTC. Its translation: CASSPPGQETQYF. The chain links TRBV18 to TRBJ2-5; D remains ambiguous. Deletions cut 3 bases from V and 1 base from J, with 6 bases between. The germline V gene has CDR1 KGHSH and CDR2 LQKENI. The CDR3 length is 13 residues.

The chain links TRBV2 to TRBJ2-2; D uncertain. The CDR3 covers 14 residues. Trimming left V 2 bases short and J 1 base short, with 5 bases between. CDR1 SNHLY and CDR2 FYNNEI come from the germline V gene. In nucleotides, the CDR3 is TGTGCCAGCAGTGAAACAGTGAACACCGGGGAGCTGTTTTTT. It codes for CASSETVNTGELFF.

The chain combines TRBV5-1 with TRBJ2-1, with D maybe TRBD1 (6 bases). CDR3 length: 14 amino acids. The germline V gene has CDR1 SGHRS and CDR2 YFSETQ. V was pared by 0 bases and J by 9 bases, with 13 bases between. CDR3 coding DNA: TGCGCCAGCAGCTTGGGGACAGAAGGTGGTGAGCAGTTCTTC. Translation: CASSLGTEGGEQFF.

In its sample, this clone was seen once. The chain combines TRBV6-1 with TRBJ2-7; tentative D call: TRBD1 (6 bases). The germline V gene has CDR1 MNHNS and CDR2 SASEGT. Trimming left V 8 bases short and J 2 bases short, with 16 bases between. The CDR3 extends over 14 amino acids. Written as DNA, the CDR3 is TGTGCCAGCTTCGACAGGATGAAACCCTACGAGCAGTACTTC. Protein: CASFDRMKPYEQYF.

V gene TRBV4-1 combines with J gene TRBJ1-5; D is perhaps TRBD1 (6 bases). V lost 0 bases, J lost 6 bases, and 12 bases lay in between. Germline-derived CDR1 and CDR2 are MGHRA and YSYEKL. This CDR3 region has 15 residues. The CDR3 sequence is CASSQDRGAGQPQHF. The CDR3 nucleotides read TGCGCCAGCAGCCAAGATCGGGGGGCAGGTCAGCCCCAGCATTTT.

The chain couples TRBV7-2 to TRBJ2-6; 9 bases match TRBD1. The CDR3 is 19 residues long. CDR1 and CDR2 (germline): SGHTA, FQGNSA. V lost 2 bases, J lost 3 bases, and 11 bases stayed unmatched. CDR3 nucleotide sequence: TGTGCCAGCAGCTTACTTAAACAGGGGGCCCTTGTTGGGGCCAACGTCCTGACTTTC. Its translation is CASSLLKQGALVGANVLTF.

This rearrangement joins TRBV28 to TRBJ2-7; a possible D gene is TRBD2 (6 bases). The CDR3 sequence is 14 residues long. V lost 6 bases, J lost 1 base, and 13 bases lay in between. The germline CDR1 and CDR2 sequences are MDHEN and SYDVKM. CDR3 amino acids: CASSPRGLSYEQYF. In nucleotides, the CDR3 is TGTGCCAGCAGCCCCCGGGGGTTATCCTACGAGCAGTACTTC.

The J gene is TRBJ2-5, the V gene TRBV15; 7 bases agree with TRBD2. This CDR3 is built from 16 residues. Germline CDR1 and CDR2: LNHNV and YYDKDF (reference sequence). Unmatched junction bases numbered 8, after V lost 0 bases and J lost 4 bases. CDR3 bases: TGTGCCACCAGCAGAGAGCTTCTAGGACTAGGAGAGACCCAGTACTTC. This encodes CATSRELLGLGETQYF.

This chain uses TRBV28 with TRBJ2-1, with TRBD1 as a possible D gene (6 bases). Germline loops: CDR1 MDHEN, CDR2 SYDVKM. The germline V and J ends were trimmed by 5 bases and 0 bases, with 8 bases remaining between them. The CDR3 spans 14 residues. The CDR3 DNA sequence: TGTGCCAGCAGTAAGACAGGCTCCTACAATGAGCAGTTCTTC. The encoded protein is CASSKTGSYNEQFF.

This chain joins TRBV7-2 and TRBJ2-1; 12 bases align to TRBD2. CDR3 length: 18 residues. V lost 5 bases, J lost 6 bases, and 14 bases stayed unmatched. CDR1 and CDR2 from the germline V gene are SGHTA and FQGNSA. The CDR3 DNA follows: TGTGCCAGCAGCCTACATTGGGATGCTAGCGGGAGGGCCAATGAGCAGTTCTTC. Translated: CASSLHWDASGRANEQFF.

This chain uses TRBV28 with TRBJ1-3, with D possibly matching TRBD1 (6 bases). The germline V gene encodes CDR1 MDHEN and CDR2 SYDVKM. The length of the CDR3 is 15 residues. V was shortened by 9 bases and J by 0 bases, with 15 bases between the two germline ends. The CDR3 is CASVSTGASGNTIYF. DNA for the CDR3: TGTGCCAGTGTTTCGACAGGCGCCTCTGGAAACACCATATATTTT.

CDR3 region: CASSRDSYTDTQYF. The CDR3 nucleotides are TGTGCCAGCAGCCGGGACTCCTACACAGATACGCAGTATTTT. The chain uses TRBV13 and TRBJ2-3, with a tentative D call TRBD2 (6 bases). V was cut by 5 bases and J by 2 bases, with 11 bases left in between. The CDR3 loop spans 14 amino acids. Per germline, CDR1 PRHDT and CDR2 FYEKMQ (reference sequence).

The chain combines TRBV30 with TRBJ2-3; possibly TRBD1 for D (5 bases). V lost 4 bases and J 4 bases, leaving 9 bases between the germline ends. This CDR3 contains 12 residues. Germline-derived CDR1 and CDR2 are GTSNPN and SVGIG (reference sequence). The CDR3 nucleotides read TGTGCCTGGAACCCCAGGGCAGATACGCAGTATTTT. Its protein product is CAWNPRADTQYF.

The chain joins TRBV19 to TRBJ1-1; 7 nucleotides line up with TRBD1. This CDR3 is built from 14 residues. Trimming cost V 8 bases and J 2 bases; bases outside gene matches: 8. Germline V CDR1 and CDR2: LNHDA, SQIVND (reference sequence). CDR3 region: CASGDRDINTEAFF. In nucleotides, the CDR3 is TGTGCCAGTGGAGACAGGGATATAAACACTGAAGCTTTCTTT.

The J gene is TRBJ2-7, the V gene TRBV19; TRBD1 might be the D (6 bases). Trimming left V 5 bases short and J 5 bases short, with 13 bases between. CDR1 LNHDA and CDR2 SQIVND come from the germline V gene (reference sequence). This CDR3 region has 13 residues. For the CDR3, the DNA is TGTGCCAGTAGTGCTACTGGGGGCCACGAGCAGTACTTC. It is translated as CASSATGGHEQYF.

CDR3 DNA sequence: TGTGCCAGCAGTTTCCCCCCTGGTCAGGGGGAAGTCGAGCAGTACTTC. Its translation is CASSFPPGQGEVEQYF. The chain joins TRBV28 to TRBJ2-7; 7 bases agree with TRBD1. The CDR3 length is 16 residues. The trim removed 3 bases at V and 6 bases at J, leaving 14 bases unmatched. The V gene's germline CDR1 is MDHEN and CDR2 SYDVKM.

The CDR3 spells CASSLRLATDTQYF. The CDR3 nucleotides read TGTGCCAGCAGCTTAAGGCTAGCTACAGATACGCAGTATTTT. The chain employs TRBV7-2 and TRBJ2-3, with TRBD2 as a possible D gene (5 bases). The germline V and J ends were trimmed by 2 bases and 3 bases, with 9 bases remaining between them. Germline V gives CDR1 SGHTA, CDR2 FQGNSA. The CDR3 has 14 residues.

This chain joins TRBV29-1 and TRBJ1-2; 8 nucleotides line up with TRBD1. Trimming at V came to 7 bases and at J to 7 bases, leaving 11 bases not matched to a gene. The CDR3 spans 13 residues. From germline, CDR1 is SQVTM and CDR2 ANQGSEA. The CDR3 sequence: CSGLWTGKGGYTF. The DNA for the CDR3 is TGCAGCGGTTTATGGACAGGGAAGGGTGGCTACACCTTC.

The rearrangement links TRBV2 to TRBJ1-5; D perhaps matches TRBD1 (5 bases). The CDR3 is made up of 14 amino acids. Trimming took 1 base from V and 9 from J, leaving 13 bases between them. Germline loops: CDR1 SNHLY, CDR2 FYNNEI. CDR3 in amino acids: CASSEDRMYTPQHF. In nucleotides, the CDR3 is TGTGCCAGCAGTGAAGACAGGATGTACACGCCCCAGCATTTT. The variable domain in full, with the rest retrieved from reference TRBV2 and TRBJ1-5, is EPEVTQTPSHQVTQMGQEVILRCVPISNHLYFYWYRQILGQKVEFLVSFYNNEISEKSEIFDDQFSVERPDGSNFTLKIRSTKLEDSAMYFCASSEDRMYTPQHFGDGTRLSIL.

This clone was recorded a few times. This chain uses TRBV4-2 with TRBJ1-1; D not resolved. The CDR3 extends over 13 amino acids. Germline V gene data show CDR1 as LGHNA and CDR2 as YNFKEQ. V lost 1 base to trimming and J lost 6 bases, with 9 bases between them. The CDR3 is CASSQGGSAEAFF. In nucleotides, the CDR3 is TGTGCCAGCAGCCAAGGAGGGAGTGCTGAAGCTTTCTTT.

The gene calls are TRBV5-1 and TRBJ2-7; 9 bases agree with TRBD1. Germline V gene sequence: CDR1 SGHRS, CDR2 YFSETQ. Trimming at V came to 2 bases and at J to 6 bases, leaving 9 bases not matched to a gene. CDR3 length: 15 residues. The CDR3 DNA is TGCGCCAGCAGCTTCTCGGGACAGGGCGTCGTCGAGCAGTACTTC. Translated: CASSFSGQGVVEQYF.

This chain joins TRBV6-6 and TRBJ2-1; 8 nucleotides match TRBD2. This CDR3 is 16 amino acids long. The J segment lost 3 bases and the V segment lost 6 bases, leaving 10 bases of the junction unmatched. CDR1 and CDR2 from the germline V gene are MNHNY and SVGAGI (reference sequence). CDR3 sequence reads: CASRESAGAGYNEQFF. The CDR3 bases are TGTGCCAGCAGGGAATCAGCGGGAGCGGGCTACAATGAGCAGTTCTTC.

The chain employs TRBV5-4 and TRBJ1-1, with D perhaps TRBD1 (6 bases). V gave up 0 bases and J gave up 1 base, with 19 bases separating them. The CDR3 loop spans 18 amino acids. Germline V CDR1 and CDR2: SGHNT, YYREEE (reference sequence). This CDR3 is CASSLDAGALGENTEAFF. The CDR3 nucleotides read TGTGCCAGCAGCTTGGATGCAGGGGCCCTAGGGGAGAACACTGAAGCTTTCTTT.

CDR3 bases: TGTGCCAGCAGTCTCCTAGCACCCGGGAACACTGAAGCTTTCTTT. It codes for CASSLLAPGNTEAFF. The V and J genes are TRBV6-1 and TRBJ1-1; D unclear. CDR3 length: 15 amino acids. Trimming left V 5 bases short and J 1 base short, with 14 bases between. Per the germline V gene, CDR1 is MNHNS and CDR2 is SASEGT.

The V gene is TRBV29-1, the J gene TRBJ1-2; 7 nucleotides agree with TRBD1. This CDR3 comprises 13 residues. The V and J ends lost 4 bases and 8 bases, in that order; junction bases with no gene match: 10. The V gene's germline CDR1 is SQVTM and CDR2 ANQGSEA. CDR3 region: CSVGGRGSGGYTF. In DNA form, the CDR3 reads TGCAGCGTTGGCGGCAGGGGGTCTGGAGGCTACACCTTC.

This clone was detected once. The genes are TRBV30 and TRBJ1-5, with 7 bases identical to TRBD1. The germline V gene encodes CDR1 GTSNPN and CDR2 SVGIG (reference sequence). The J segment lost 5 bases and the V segment lost 3 bases, leaving 10 bases of the junction unmatched. This CDR3 spans 15 amino acids. The CDR3 coding sequence is TGTGCCTGGAGAAGTCGGGACAGACTCTATCAGCCCCAGCATTTT. Residues: CAWRSRDRLYQPQHF.